This TCR beta chain was obtained from a study of T cells in localized non-small cell lung cancer. Trimming cost V 3 bases and J 5 bases, with 10 bases left between them. Looked up from germline, CDR1 is KGHSH and CDR2 is LQKENI. The CDR3 is made up of 13 amino acids. Only in-frame clones appear in the TCRdb table, and some are missing; sequencing was by immunoSEQ multiplex PCR. This sample has under 35,000 clones, with roughly 90% found just once. Notes on this clone: Its matching antigen is unknown.

Study-level findings and limits: Higher blood T cell density went with longer overall survival. Uninvolved adjacent lung showed higher T cell clonality than tumor. Within adjacent lung there appeared a median around 55 of the top 100 tumor clones. It remains possible that heterogeneity exists, since only one tumor region was sequenced.

The origin of this receptor is a woman aged 40-69 years with stage III lung adenocarcinoma. J is TRBJ1-1 and V is TRBV18; a weak D match, TRBD1 (5 bases). The input for sequencing was peripheral blood mononuclear cells, taken before any cancer treatment. The CDR3 DNA reads as TGTGCCAGCTCACCCCAAAAGGGGACTGAAGCTTTCTTT. Its translation: CASSPQKGTEAFF. The whole variable domain, filled in from reference TRBV18 and TRBJ1-1, reads NAGVMQNPRHLVRRRGQEARLRCSPMKGHSHVYWYRQLPEEGLKFMVYLQKENIIDESGMPKERFSAEFPKEGPSILRIQQVVRGDSAAYFCASSPQKGTEAFFGQGTRLTVV.